This T cell receptor beta chain was retrieved from a study of identical twins. Healthy Caucasians, and only they, were the donors. This clonotype was observed at least ten times. As yet, its antigen is unknown. The V gene end was trimmed by 4 bases and the J gene end by 4 bases; junction bases not matched to a gene: 3. The CDR3 extends over 14 amino acids. Germline values: CDR1 MDHEN, CDR2 SYDVKM. General study results and limits: Excess low generation probability was seen in twin-shared out-of-frame alpha sequences. Beta out-of-frame twin sharing showed a weaker excess. In drawing conclusions, the study used cross-sectional statistical analysis and did not follow the same donors.

From the 5' RACE reads, TCRdb called clonotypes with MiXCR, one entry per CDR3 protein. This table holds 550,000 to 700,000 distinct CDR3 sequences, more than 9% found once. The data also belong to a second study, concerning yellow fever vaccine responses in identical twins.

The rearrangement joins TRBV28 to TRBJ1-5, with 8 bases fitting TRBD1. The origin of this receptor is a woman aged 18-29 years in good health. The sequenced material came from PBMCs. CDR3 in amino acids: CASSYRGFNQPQHF. The CDR3, as DNA: TGTGCCAGCAGTTACAGGGGGTTTAATCAGCCCCAGCATTTT.